The 22 T cell receptor beta chains presented below share a single source sample, sequenced in a study of blood T cell repertoires in COVID-19. Using immunoSEQ multiplex PCR, the repertoire was profiled, and TCRdb retains in-frame clones only, with some absent. The table lists about 87,000 clones, roughly 88% of them singletons. The specimen sequenced was peripheral blood. These receptor sequences come from a woman over 75 with COVID-19, enrolled during active disease.

The chain combines TRBV9 with TRBJ1-1; D gene uncertain. V dropped 3 bases and J dropped 0 bases, with 9 bases sitting between them. Germline assignment: CDR1 SGDLS and CDR2 YYNGEE. CDR3 length equals 14 residues. The CDR3 here is CASSARFMNTEAFF. The CDR3 coding sequence is TGTGCCAGCAGCGCCAGGTTCATGAACACTGAAGCTTTCTTT.

As concerns this clone: The same CDR3 is also encoded by other DNA sequences in this sample. The chain couples TRBV5-1 to TRBJ2-5, with 7 positions matching TRBD2. This CDR3 spans 14 amino acids. The germline V gene encodes CDR1 SGHRS and CDR2 YFSETQ. J gave up 4 bases and V 4 bases, and 7 bases lay outside the gene matches. In DNA, the CDR3 is TGCGCCAGCAGCCTCGGGACGGGGGGAGAGACCCAGTACTTC. Residues: CASSLGTGGETQYF.

The V call is TRBV9, the J call TRBJ1-1; D is unclear. The V and J ends lost 3 bases and 1 base respectively, with 7 bases between them. The CDR3 totals 13 residues. The germline CDR1 and CDR2 sequences are SGDLS and YYNGEE. The CDR3 coding sequence is TGTGCCAGCAGCGCGGTTACGAACACTGAAGCTTTCTTT. Translating gives CASSAVTNTEAFF.

The chain links TRBV5-1 to TRBJ2-7; D is unresolved. With 4 bases removed from V and 3 bases from J, the gap between germline ends came to 5 bases. CDR1 is SGHRS, CDR2 YFSETQ, per germline. This CDR3 comprises 11 residues. CDR3 sequence (DNA): TGCGCCAGCAGCACATACTACGAGCAGTACTTC. As protein: CASSTYYEQYF. Full variable domain (missing parts from reference TRBV5-1 and TRBJ2-7): KAGVTQTPRYLIKTRGQQVTLSCSPISGHRSVSWYQQTPGQGLQFLFEYFSETQRNKGNFPGRFSGRQFSNSRSEMNVSTLELGDSALYLCASSTYYEQYFGPGTRLTVT.

The chain links TRBV14 to TRBJ2-6, with D possibly being TRBD1 (5 bases). The V gene lost 0 bases and the J gene lost 0 bases, with 15 bases spanning the gap. This CDR3 is 19 amino acids long. Germline CDR1 and CDR2: SGHDN and FVKESK. CDR3 nucleotides: TGTGCCAGCAGCCAAGAGACAGCCAAGCCTTTCTCTGGGGCCAACGTCCTGACTTTC. Protein product: CASSQETAKPFSGANVLTF.

This clone was seen a handful of times. J is TRBJ1-4 and V is TRBV7-9; no firm D call. V was cut by 3 bases and J by 3 bases, with 17 bases left in between. This CDR3 comprises 17 residues. Germline assignment: CDR1 SEHNR and CDR2 FQNEAQ (reference sequence). In nucleotides, the CDR3 is TGTGCCAGCAGCTTGAGCTTCGTGAGGTCGCCTAATGAAAAACTGTTTTTT. Protein: CASSLSFVRSPNEKLFF.

Only one count was recorded for this clone. The chain joins TRBV9 to TRBJ1-4; 10 nucleotides agree with TRBD1. CDR1 is SGDLS, CDR2 YYNGEE, per germline. CDR3 length: 15 residues. V lost 6 bases to trimming and J lost 7 bases; unmatched junction nucleotides: 9. In nucleotides, the CDR3 is TGTGCCAGCACCAGAGGGGGGACAGGGGCTGAAAAACTGTTTTTT. Its translation: CASTRGGTGAEKLFF.

The rearrangement links TRBV6-2 or TRBV6-3 to TRBJ2-1, with D unclear. The CDR3 runs 13 residues. The germline gives CDR1 MNHEY, CDR2 SVGEGT. V lost 0 bases to trimming and J lost 4 bases, with 4 bases between them. CDR3 loop: CASSYSAYNEQFF. CDR3 bases: TGTGCCAGCAGTTACTCCGCGTACAATGAGCAGTTCTTC.

This chain connects TRBV7-2 to TRBJ2-1; a possible D gene is TRBD2 (5 bases). V was clipped by 1 base and J by 4 bases, with 14 bases between them. The CDR3 is made up of 16 amino acids. Germline values: CDR1 SGHTA, CDR2 FQGNSA. The CDR3 DNA reads TGTGCCAGCAGCTTAGTAGCCGGGGTGATATACAATGAGCAGTTCTTC. This gives the protein CASSLVAGVIYNEQFF. Full variable domain (outside the CDR3, taken from reference TRBV7-2 and TRBJ2-1): GAGVSQSPSNKVTEKGKDVELRCDPISGHTALYWYRQSLGQGLEFLIYFQGNSAPDKSGLPSDRFSAERTGGSVSTLTIQRTQQEDSAVYLCASSLVAGVIYNEQFFGPGTRLTVL.

The rearrangement joins TRBV30 to TRBJ2-5, with TRBD2 identical over 9 bases. With V trimmed by 0 bases and J by 9 bases, 11 bases remained unmatched. This CDR3 has 15 residues. Germline assignment: CDR1 GTSNPN and CDR2 SVGIG (reference sequence). Here the CDR3 reads CAWSVGAGGRGSQYF. CDR3 nucleotides: TGTGCCTGGAGTGTAGGGGCGGGAGGGCGTGGGTCCCAGTACTTC.

This chain connects TRBV30 to TRBJ1-1; maybe TRBD1 (6 bases). The CDR3 is 15 residues long. Per germline, CDR1 GTSNPN and CDR2 SVGIG (reference sequence). V lost 1 base, J lost 1 base, and 13 bases lay in between. The chain's CDR3 is CAWSAQGRGNTEAFF. DNA for the CDR3: TGTGCCTGGAGTGCCCAGGGGAGAGGGAACACTGAAGCTTTCTTT. The full variable domain, rest sourced from reference TRBV30 and TRBJ1-1, is SQTIHQWPATLVQPVGSPLSLECTVEGTSNPNLYWYRQAAGRGLQLLFYSVGIGQISSEVPQNLSASRPQDRQFILSSKKLLLSDSGFYLCAWSAQGRGNTEAFFGQGTRLTVV.

This clone was observed once. This chain uses TRBV11-2 with TRBJ2-2; no definite D call. The CDR3 loop spans 12 amino acids. Germline V gene lookup returns CDR1 SGHAT and CDR2 FQNNGV. Trimming cost V 5 bases and J 4 bases, with 5 bases left between them. The CDR3 loop is CASSGPTGELFF. CDR3 in DNA: TGTGCCAGCAGCGGCCCCACCGGGGAGCTGTTTTTT.

The chain is built from TRBV7-9 and TRBJ2-7; D gene unclear. V was clipped by 6 bases and J by 3 bases, with 9 bases between them. This CDR3 is 12 amino acids long. Germline-derived CDR1 and CDR2 are SEHNR and FQNEAQ (reference sequence). The CDR3 spells CASSLNSYEQYF. Here the CDR3 DNA reads TGTGCCAGCAGTTTAAACAGCTACGAGCAGTACTTC. The entire variable domain, with the rest obtained from reference TRBV7-9 and TRBJ2-7, is as follows: DTGVSQNPRHKITKRGQNVTFRCDPISEHNRLYWYRQTLGQGPEFLTYFQNEAQLEKSRLLSDRFSAERPKGSFSTLEIQRTEQGDSAMYLCASSLNSYEQYFGPGTRLTVT.

The CDR3 nucleotides read TGTGCCAGCAGCTTAAGCGAGACCCAGTACTTC. Its translation is CASSLSETQYF. The chain has TRBV11-2 and TRBJ2-5; unclear D gene. Germline loops: CDR1 SGHAT, CDR2 FQNNGV. The CDR3 loop spans 11 amino acids. With 2 bases removed from V and 5 bases from J, the gap between germline ends came to 3 bases. The complete variable domain, with remaining parts taken from reference TRBV11-2 and TRBJ2-5, reads EAGVAQSPRYKIIEKRQSVAFWCNPISGHATLYWYQQILGQGPKLLIQFQNNGVVDDSQLPKDRFSAERLKGVDSTLKIQPAKLEDSAVYLCASSLSETQYFGPGTRLLVL.

Here the CDR3 DNA reads TGTGCCAGCAGCCAAGACAGGGGAAATTATGGCTACACCTTC. This translates into CASSQDRGNYGYTF. This sequence joins TRBV27 and TRBJ1-2; 8 nucleotides line up with TRBD1. Trimming cost V 6 bases and J 5 bases; bases outside gene matches: 8. The CDR3 consists of 14 residues. Per germline, CDR1 MNHEY and CDR2 SMNVEV (reference sequence).

This chain links TRBV6-4 with TRBJ2-1; tentative D call: TRBD2 (6 bases). The ends were cut back, 3 bases at V and 5 bases at J, with 11 bases in the middle. The V gene's germline CDR1 is MRHNA and CDR2 SNTAGT. The CDR3 runs 14 residues. This CDR3 reads CASSEPGLNNEQFF. The CDR3 DNA follows: TGTGCCAGCAGTGAGCCCGGACTAAACAATGAGCAGTTCTTC.

The chain recombines TRBV21-1 with TRBJ1-5; the table names TRBD1, a call not compared with the DNA. TRBV21-1 is a recognized pseudogene. This CDR3 has 16 residues. CDR3 sequence: CASSNQVSGYNQPQHF. CDR3 sequence (DNA): TGTGCCAGCAGCAATCAGGTCTCAGGTTACAATCAGCCCCAGCATTTT.

The chain has TRBV28 and TRBJ1-4, with 8 nucleotides matching TRBD1. Germline V gene data show CDR1 as MDHEN and CDR2 as SYDVKM. This CDR3 comprises 19 residues. V lost 6 bases, J lost 0 bases, and 15 bases stayed unmatched. The DNA for the CDR3 is TGTGCCAGCAGCACCTCCCAGGGGGCAGCGGAAACAACTAATGAAAAACTGTTTTTT. This encodes CASSTSQGAAETTNEKLFF.

The chain couples TRBV5-4 to TRBJ2-2, with 9 bases identical to TRBD1. This CDR3 has 16 amino acids. From germline, CDR1 is SGHNT and CDR2 YYREEE (reference sequence). The trim removed 1 base at V and 4 bases at J, leaving 5 bases unmatched. CDR3 coding DNA: TGTGCCAGCAGCTTGCCCCGGACAGGGGTCACCGGGGAGCTGTTTTTT. Protein product: CASSLPRTGVTGELFF. Combining the CDR3 with reference TRBV5-4 and TRBJ2-2 gives the whole variable domain ETGVTQSPTHLIKTRGQQVTLRCSSQSGHNTVSWYQQALGQGPQFIFQYYREEENGRGNFPPRFSGLQFPNYSSELNVNALELDDSALYLCASSLPRTGVTGELFFGEGSRLTVL.

The chain uses TRBV4-2 and TRBJ2-7; 7 nucleotides match TRBD2. The germline V gene has CDR1 LGHNA and CDR2 YNFKEQ. The CDR3 runs to 16 residues. V trimming: 0 bases; J trimming: 2 bases; junction bases outside the gene matches: 7. CDR3 residues: CASSQDLGGKAYEQYF. Here the CDR3 DNA reads TGTGCCAGCAGCCAAGATCTGGGAGGGAAAGCCTACGAGCAGTACTTC.

The chain employs TRBV5-1 and TRBJ1-1; D call uncertain. V lost 8 bases to trimming and J lost 5 bases, with 16 bases between them. This CDR3 is built from 13 residues. Germline values: CDR1 SGHRS, CDR2 YFSETQ. DNA of the CDR3: TGCGCCAGTGAGGGAGTTGCGGGTACTGAAGCTTTCTTT. Translation gives CASEGVAGTEAFF.

V usage is TRBV5-1 and J usage is TRBJ1-1; 8 bases agree with TRBD1. Per the germline V gene, CDR1 is SGHRS and CDR2 is YFSETQ. The CDR3 is made up of 14 amino acids. V was clipped by 4 bases and J by 7 bases; unmatched bases: 9. CDR3 nucleotide sequence: TGCGCCAGCAGCGAGGGACAGGAGGGAATTGAAGCTTTCTTT. Its translation is CASSEGQEGIEAFF.